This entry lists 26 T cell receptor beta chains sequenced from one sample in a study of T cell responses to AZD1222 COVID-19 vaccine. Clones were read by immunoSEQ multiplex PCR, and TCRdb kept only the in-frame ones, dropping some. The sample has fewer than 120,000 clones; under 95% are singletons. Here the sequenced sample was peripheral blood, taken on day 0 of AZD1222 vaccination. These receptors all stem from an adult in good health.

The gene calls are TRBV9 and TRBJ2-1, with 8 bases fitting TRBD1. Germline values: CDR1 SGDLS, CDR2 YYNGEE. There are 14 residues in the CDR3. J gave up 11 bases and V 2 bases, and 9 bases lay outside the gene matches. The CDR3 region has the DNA TGTGCCAGCAGCGTGACAGGGGAGAACGGTAAGCAGTTCTTC. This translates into CASSVTGENGKQFF.

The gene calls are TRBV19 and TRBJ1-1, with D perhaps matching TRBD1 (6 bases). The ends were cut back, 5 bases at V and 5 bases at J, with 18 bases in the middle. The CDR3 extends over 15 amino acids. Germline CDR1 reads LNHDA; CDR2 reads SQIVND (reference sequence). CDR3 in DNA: TGTGCCAGTAGTGCCCCCCGGACAGCGAGAACTGAAGCTTTCTTT. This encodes CASSAPRTARTEAFF.

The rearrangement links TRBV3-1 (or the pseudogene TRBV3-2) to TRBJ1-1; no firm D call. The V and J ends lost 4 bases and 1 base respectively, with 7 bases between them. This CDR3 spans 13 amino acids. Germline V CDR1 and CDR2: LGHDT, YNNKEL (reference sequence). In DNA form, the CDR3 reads TGTGCCAGCAGCCCCACAGCGAACACTGAAGCTTTCTTT. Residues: CASSPTANTEAFF.

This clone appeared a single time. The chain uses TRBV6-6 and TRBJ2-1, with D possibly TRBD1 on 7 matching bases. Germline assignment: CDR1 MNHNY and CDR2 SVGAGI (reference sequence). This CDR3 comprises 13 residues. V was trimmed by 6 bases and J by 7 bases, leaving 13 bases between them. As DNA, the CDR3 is TGTGCCAGCAGCTCGACAGGGACTAATGAGCAGTTCTTC. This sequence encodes CASSSTGTNEQFF.

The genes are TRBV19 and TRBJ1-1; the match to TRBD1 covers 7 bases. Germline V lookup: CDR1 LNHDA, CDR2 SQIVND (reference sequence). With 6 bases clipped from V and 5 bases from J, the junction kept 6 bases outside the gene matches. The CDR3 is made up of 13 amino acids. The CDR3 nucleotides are TGTGCCAGTAGCAAGGGGGCGGGAACTGAAGCTTTCTTT. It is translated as CASSKGAGTEAFF. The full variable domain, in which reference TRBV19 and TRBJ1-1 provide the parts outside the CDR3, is DGGITQSPKYLFRKEGQNVTLSCEQNLNHDAMYWYRQDPGQGLRLIYYSQIVNDFQKGDIAEGYSVSREKKESFPLTVTSAQKNPTAFYLCASSKGAGTEAFFGQGTRLTVV.

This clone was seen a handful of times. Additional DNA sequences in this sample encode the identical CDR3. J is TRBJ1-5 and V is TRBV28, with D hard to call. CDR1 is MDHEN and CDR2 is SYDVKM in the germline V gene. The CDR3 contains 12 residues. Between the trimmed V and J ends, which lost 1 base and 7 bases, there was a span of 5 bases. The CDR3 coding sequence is TGTGCCAGCAGTTTATTGGGACAGCCCCAGCATTTT. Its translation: CASSLLGQPQHF.

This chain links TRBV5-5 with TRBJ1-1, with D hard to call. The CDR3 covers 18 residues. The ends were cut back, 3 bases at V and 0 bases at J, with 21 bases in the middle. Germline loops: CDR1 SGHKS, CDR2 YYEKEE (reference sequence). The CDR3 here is CASSSTGILLSMNTEAFF. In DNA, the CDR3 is TGTGCCAGCAGCTCGACCGGGATCCTCCTTTCTATGAACACTGAAGCTTTCTTT.

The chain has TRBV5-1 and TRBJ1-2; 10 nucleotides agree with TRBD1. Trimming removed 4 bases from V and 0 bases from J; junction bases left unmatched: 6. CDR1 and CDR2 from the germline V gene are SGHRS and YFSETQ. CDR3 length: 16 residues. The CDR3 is CASSPRGTGANYGYTF. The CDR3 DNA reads TGCGCCAGCAGCCCCCGTGGGACAGGGGCTAACTATGGCTACACCTTC.

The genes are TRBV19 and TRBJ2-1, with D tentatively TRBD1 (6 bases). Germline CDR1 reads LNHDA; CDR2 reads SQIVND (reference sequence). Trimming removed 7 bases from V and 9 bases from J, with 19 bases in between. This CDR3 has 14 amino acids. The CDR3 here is CASTNRAAGGEQFF. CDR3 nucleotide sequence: TGTGCCAGTACTAACAGGGCGGCGGGTGGTGAGCAGTTCTTC.

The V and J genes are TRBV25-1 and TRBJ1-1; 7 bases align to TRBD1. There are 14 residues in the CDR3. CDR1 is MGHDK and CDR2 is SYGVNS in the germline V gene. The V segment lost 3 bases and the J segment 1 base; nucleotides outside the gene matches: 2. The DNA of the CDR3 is TGTGCCAGCAGTGAGGACAGGCCGAACACTGAAGCTTTCTTT. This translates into CASSEDRPNTEAFF. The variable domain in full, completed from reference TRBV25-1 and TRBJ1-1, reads EADIYQTPRYLVIGTGKKITLECSQTMGHDKMYWYQQDPGMELHLIHYSYGVNSTEKGDLSSESTVSRIRTEHFPLTLESARPSHTSQYLCASSEDRPNTEAFFGQGTRLTVV.

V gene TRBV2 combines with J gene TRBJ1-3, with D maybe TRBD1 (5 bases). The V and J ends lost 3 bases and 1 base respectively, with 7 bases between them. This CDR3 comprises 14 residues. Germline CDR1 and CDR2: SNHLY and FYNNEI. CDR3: CASSDAGSGNTIYF. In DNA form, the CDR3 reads TGTGCCAGCAGTGACGCAGGGTCTGGAAACACCATATATTTT.

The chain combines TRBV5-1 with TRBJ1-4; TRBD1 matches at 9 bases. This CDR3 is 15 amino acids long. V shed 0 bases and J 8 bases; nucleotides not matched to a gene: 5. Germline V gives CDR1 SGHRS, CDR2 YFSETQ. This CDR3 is CASSLDRTGEEKLFF. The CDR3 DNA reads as TGCGCCAGCAGCTTGGATCGGACAGGGGAGGAAAAACTGTTTTTT.

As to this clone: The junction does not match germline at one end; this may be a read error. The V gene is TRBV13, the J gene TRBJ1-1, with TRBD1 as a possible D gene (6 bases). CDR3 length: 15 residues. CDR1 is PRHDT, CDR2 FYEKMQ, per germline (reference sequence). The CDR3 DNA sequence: TGTGCCAGCATCTTAGGGGGACAAAAGAACACTGAAGCTTTCTTT. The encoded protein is CASILGGQKNTEAFF.

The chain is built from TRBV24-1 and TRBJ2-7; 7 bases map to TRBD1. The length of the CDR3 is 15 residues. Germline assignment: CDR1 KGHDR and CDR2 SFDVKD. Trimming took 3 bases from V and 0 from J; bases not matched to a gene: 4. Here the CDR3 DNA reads TGTGCCACCAGTGATCACAGGGGCCCCTCCTACGAGCAGTACTTC. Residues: CATSDHRGPSYEQYF.

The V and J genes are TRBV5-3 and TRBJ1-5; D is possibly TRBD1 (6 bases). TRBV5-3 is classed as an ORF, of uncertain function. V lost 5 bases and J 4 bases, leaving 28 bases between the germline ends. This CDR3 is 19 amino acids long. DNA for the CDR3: TGTGCCAGAAGAAAAGTACCGGGACATATTTCGGTGAGGAATCAGCCCCAGCATTTT. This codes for CARRKVPGHISVRNQPQHF.

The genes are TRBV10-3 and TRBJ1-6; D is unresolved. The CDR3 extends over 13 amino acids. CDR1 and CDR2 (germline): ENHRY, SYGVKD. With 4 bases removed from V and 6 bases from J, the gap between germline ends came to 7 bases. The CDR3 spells CAISANFNSPLHF. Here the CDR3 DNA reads TGTGCCATCAGTGCCAATTTTAATTCACCCCTCCACTTT.

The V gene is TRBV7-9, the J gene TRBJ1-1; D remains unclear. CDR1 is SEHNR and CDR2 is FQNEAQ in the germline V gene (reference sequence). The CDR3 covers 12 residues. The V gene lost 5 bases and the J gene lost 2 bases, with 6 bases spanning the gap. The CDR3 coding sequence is TGTGCCAGCAGCCCCTCTAACACTGAAGCTTTCTTT. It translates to CASSPSNTEAFF. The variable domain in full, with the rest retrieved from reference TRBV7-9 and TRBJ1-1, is DTGVSQNPRHKITKRGQNVTFRCDPISEHNRLYWYRQTLGQGPEFLTYFQNEAQLEKSRLLSDRFSAERPKGSFSTLEIQRTEQGDSAMYLCASSPSNTEAFFGQGTRLTVV.

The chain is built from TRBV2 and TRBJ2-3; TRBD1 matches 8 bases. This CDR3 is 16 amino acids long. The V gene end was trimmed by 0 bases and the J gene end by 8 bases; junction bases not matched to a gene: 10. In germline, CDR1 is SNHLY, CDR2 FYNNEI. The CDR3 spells CASSEAGQGSDGTQYF. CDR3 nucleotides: TGTGCCAGCAGTGAAGCCGGACAGGGTAGTGATGGTACGCAGTATTTT.

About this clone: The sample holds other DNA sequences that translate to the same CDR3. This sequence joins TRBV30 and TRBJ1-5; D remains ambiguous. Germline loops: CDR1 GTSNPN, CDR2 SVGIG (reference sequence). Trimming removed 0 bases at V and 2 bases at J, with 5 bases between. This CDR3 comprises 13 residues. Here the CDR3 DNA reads TGTGCCTGGAGTGTGAGTGGCAATCAGCCCCAGCATTTT. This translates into CAWSVSGNQPQHF.

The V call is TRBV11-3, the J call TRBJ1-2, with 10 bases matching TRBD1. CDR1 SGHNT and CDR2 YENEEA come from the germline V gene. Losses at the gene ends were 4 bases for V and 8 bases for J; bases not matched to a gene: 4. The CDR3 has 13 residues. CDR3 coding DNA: TGTGCCAGCAGCTCCGGACAGGGGGGCGGCTACACCTTC. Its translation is CASSSGQGGGYTF.

CDR3 nucleotide sequence: TGTGCCAGCAGCCCCCGTGGGGGCGCGGAATACGAGCAGTACTTC. Encoded protein: CASSPRGGAEYEQYF. V is TRBV5-4 and J is TRBJ2-7; perhaps TRBD1 as D (6 bases). The V end was cut by 4 bases, the J end by 4 bases, with 18 bases between. CDR1 SGHNT and CDR2 YYREEE come from the germline V gene (reference sequence). The CDR3 runs 15 residues.

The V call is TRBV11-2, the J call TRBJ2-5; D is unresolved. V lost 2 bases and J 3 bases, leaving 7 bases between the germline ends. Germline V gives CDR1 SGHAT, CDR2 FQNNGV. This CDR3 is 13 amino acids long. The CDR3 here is CASSLSLEETQYF. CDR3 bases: TGTGCCAGCAGCTTAAGTCTAGAAGAGACCCAGTACTTC.

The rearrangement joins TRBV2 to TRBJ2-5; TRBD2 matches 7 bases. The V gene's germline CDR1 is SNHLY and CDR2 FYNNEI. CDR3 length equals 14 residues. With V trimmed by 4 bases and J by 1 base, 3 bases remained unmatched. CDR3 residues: CASSVQRGQETQYF. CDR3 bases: TGTGCCAGCAGTGTACAGCGGGGCCAAGAGACCCAGTACTTC.

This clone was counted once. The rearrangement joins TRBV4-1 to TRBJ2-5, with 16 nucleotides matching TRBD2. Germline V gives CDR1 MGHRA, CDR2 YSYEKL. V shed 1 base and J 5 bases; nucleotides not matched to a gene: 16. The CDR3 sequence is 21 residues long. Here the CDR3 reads CASSQVRGTSGGAVFRETQYF. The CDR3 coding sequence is TGCGCCAGCAGCCAAGTCCGAGGGACTAGCGGGGGGGCCGTCTTTCGGGAGACCCAGTACTTC.

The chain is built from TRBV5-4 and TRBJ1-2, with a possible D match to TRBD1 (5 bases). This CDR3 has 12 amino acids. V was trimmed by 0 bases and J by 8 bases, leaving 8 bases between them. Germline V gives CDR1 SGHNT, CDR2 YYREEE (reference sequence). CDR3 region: CASSLAREGYTF. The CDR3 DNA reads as TGTGCCAGCAGCTTGGCCAGGGAAGGCTACACCTTC.

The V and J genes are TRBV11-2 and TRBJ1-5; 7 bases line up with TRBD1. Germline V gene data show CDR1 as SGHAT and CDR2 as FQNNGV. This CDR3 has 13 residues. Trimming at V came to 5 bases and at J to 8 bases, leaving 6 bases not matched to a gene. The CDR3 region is CASSRDRAKPQHF. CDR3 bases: TGTGCCAGCAGCCGAGACAGGGCTAAGCCCCAGCATTTT.